This T cell receptor (beta chain) was sequenced during a study of cytomegalovirus exposure and HLA in healthy donors. The study's findings and limits: Within the data, a cluster of highly shared sequence variants was likely a sequencing artifact.

With 60 Vbeta and 13 Jbeta primers, the PCR was carried out. Some clones are missing from TCRdb's copy, which holds only in-frame ones; the method was immunoSEQ multiplex PCR. The sample has 120,000 or so clones, roughly 75% seen once; the top ten hold roughly 11%. The CDR3 contains 15 residues. CDR1 and CDR2 (germline): MDHEN, SYDVKM. The V and J ends lost 6 bases and 4 bases, in that order; junction bases with no gene match: 7. Remarks on this clone: The target antigen is unknown.

Sequenced material: PBMCs. This clonotype was obtained from a young man in good health and CMV-seropositive. V gene TRBV28 combines with J gene TRBJ2-2; TRBD2 matches at 8 bases. The CDR3 DNA sequence: TGTGCCAGCAGCATAAGCGGGAGCCCCACCGGGGAGCTGTTTTTT. It yields the protein CASSISGSPTGELFF. Complete variable domain (other parts from reference TRBV28 and TRBJ2-2): DVKVTQSSRYLVKRTGEKVFLECVQDMDHENMFWYRQDPGLGLRLIYFSYDVKMKEKGDIPEGYSVSREKKERFSLILESASTNQTSMYLCASSISGSPTGELFFGEGSRLTVL.